This TCR beta chain was recovered during a study of cytomegalovirus exposure and HLA in healthy donors. Study-wide results and caveats: The authors confirmed in vitro that a few CMV-associated chains were specific for CMV antigens. The listing of about 150 TCR beta chains classed them as cytomegalovirus-associated. Rarity characterized most TCR sequences, yet some public TCRs appeared in many donors.

A note on this clone: The target antigen is unknown.

CDR1 and CDR2 from the germline V gene are GTSNPN and SVGIG (reference sequence). J gave up 6 bases and V 4 bases, and 7 bases lay outside the gene matches. The CDR3 consists of 13 residues. Some clones are missing from TCRdb's copy, which holds only in-frame ones; the method was immunoSEQ multiplex PCR. Of about 120,000 clones in the sample, roughly 88% are singletons; the top ten hold approximately 1.8%. The chain joins TRBV30 to TRBJ1-2; 8 nucleotides match TRBD1. This TCR was sampled from a man aged 18 to 35 in good health and CMV-seronegative. The sample was PBMCs. The CDR3 reads CAWNTGGSDGYTF. CDR3 nucleotide sequence: TGTGCCTGGAACACAGGGGGGTCGGATGGCTACACCTTC.